This TCR beta chain comes out of a study of blood T cell repertoires in COVID-19. V lost 0 bases and J 3 bases, leaving 8 bases between the germline ends. CDR1 and CDR2 (germline): SGHVS, FQNEAQ. The CDR3 sequence is 14 residues long. The authors' processing: By means of reference gene primer amplification, nucleated cell counts were estimated. Method: immunoSEQ multiplex PCR; TCRdb's copy keeps in-frame clones and lacks some. That table supplies the V and J calls and clone size; D and trimming were determined from the DNA. Of about 150,000 clones listed, around 88% are singletons. In its sample, this clone was seen a few times.

The chain links TRBV7-8 to TRBJ1-1; D call uncertain. The sequencing sample was made of peripheral blood. This clonotype was sampled from a human donor in a cohort sampled during active COVID-19. The CDR3 nucleotides read TGTGCCAGCAGCTTAGCGGGGAGATACACTGAAGCTTTCTTT. It codes for CASSLAGRYTEAFF.